These T cell receptor beta chains were read from a single sample in a study of shared clonotypes between healthy human individuals. Only in-frame clones appear in the TCRdb table, and some are missing; sequencing was by immunoSEQ multiplex PCR. The table records 1,500,000 or so clones, 98% of them present only once. Sequencing was performed on naive CD4+ T cells sorted from blood. The receptors were sampled from a man aged 30-40 years in good health. Each CDR3 is given with its conserved first and last residue.

V: TRBV6-5; CDR3: CASSYASGRAWEQYF
V: TRBV9; CDR3: CASSVGSTTGELFF
V: TRBV15; CDR3: CATSRATGVGWNTEAFF
V: TRBV7-3; CDR3: CASSSDPISGGNSEQYF
V: TRBV27; CDR3: CASSSRTGRTQETQYF
V: TRBV5-4; CDR3: CASSLANRNSYNEQFF
V: TRBV9; CDR3: CASSGHQGERGGSYNEQFF
V: TRBV19; CDR3: CASSIIGRGKNIQYF
V: TRBV20-1; CDR3: CSGAMGETQYF
V: TRBV4-1; CDR3: CASSQGLASSYEQYF
V: TRBV7-9; CDR3: CASSARQGEDEQYF
V: TRBV19; CDR3: CASSSSGRQQETQYF
V: TRBV28; CDR3: CASRLRDGAVTQYF
V: TRBV5-1; CDR3: CASSSAQGVGEQYF
V: TRBV7-8; CDR3: CASSLEMGEQFF
V: TRBV9; CDR3: CASSVAPLITGELFF
V: TRBV1; CDR3: CTSSPYIAGILSYEQYF
V: TRBV29-1; CDR3: CSVGLLMDTEAFF
V: TRBV29-1; CDR3: CSVEGQYNGELFF
V: TRBV30; CDR3: CAWSVQVWYGYTF
V: TRBV6-5; CDR3: CASTVAGLHTDTQYF
V: TRBV5-6; CDR3: CASSSRLGILWNEQFF
V: TRBV5-1; CDR3: CASSLQGRNTEAFF
V: TRBV5-1; CDR3: CASNQGSYNEQFF
V: TRBV6-5; CDR3: CASSRNGASYEQYF
V: TRBV5-1; CDR3: CASSLGRVGQPQHF
V: TRBV29-1; CDR3: CSTTGSSSYNEQFF
V: TRBV10-3; CDR3: CAISGGTEKLFF
V: TRBV27; CDR3: CASSFLGQGEEQYF
V: TRBV18; CDR3: CASSPTGTVYEQYF
V: TRBV6-5; CDR3: CASSKRGPSGTQYF
V: TRBV6-6; CDR3: CASSYSKGLPFF
V: TRBV28; CDR3: CASRNRLQGMTSYTF
V: TRBV5-4; CDR3: CASRWDYRSTDTQYF
V: TRBV5-4; CDR3: CASSPGGYPTDTQYF
V: TRBV6-4; CDR3: CASSEIRDRVYEQYF
V: TRBV18; CDR3: CASSPVPSGSYEQYF
V: TRBV18; CDR3: CASSPQGQGLGEKLFF
V: TRBV28; CDR3: CASSLEGQDYEQYF
V: TRBV7-8; CDR3: CASSRAGSTDTQYF
V: TRBV28; CDR3: CASSLRLYGYTF
V: TRBV30; CDR3: CAWSRDRVSGANVLTF